A selection of T cell receptor beta chains follows, all from one sample in a study of graft-versus-host responses after intestinal transplantation. Assay: immunoSEQ multiplex PCR; the TCRdb copy retains only in-frame clones and omits some. This table holds about 10,000 clones, 36% found once. Sequencing was performed on alloreactive CD8+ T cells from a mixed lymphocyte reaction culture, taken before intestinal transplant. The receptor set was obtained from a human patient who received an intestinal transplant. The CDR3 runs from the conserved cysteine through the conserved F or W. The D gene is left open where the match is weak. Size tells how often a clone was seen (once, few, many) or the class of an expanded clone, and some rows leave it out.

size | J | D | V | DNA | CDR3
. | TRBJ1-1 | . | TRBV9 | TGTGCCAGCAGCGTAGGGCAGGGGAACACTGAAGCTTTCTTT | CASSVGQGNTEAFF
. | TRBJ2-7 | . | TRBV6-5 | TGTGCCAGCAGTCCCTATGCTTCCTACGAGCAGTACTTC | CASSPYASYEQYF
. | TRBJ2-3 | TRBD1 | TRBV5-1 | TGCGCCAGCAGCTTACAGGGGACCGGAGATACGCAGTATTTT | CASSLQGTGDTQYF
. | TRBJ1-5 | TRBD1 | TRBV5-1 | TGCGCCAGCAGCTTAGAGGGGGCGAGGGGTCAGCCCCAGCATTTT | CASSLEGARGQPQHF
few | TRBJ2-1 | TRBD1 | TRBV14 | TGTGCCAGCAGCCAAGAGGGAGGACAGGGGGCGAATGAGCAGTTCTTC | CASSQEGGQGANEQFF
. | TRBJ2-3 | . | TRBV4-1 | TGCGCCAGCAGCCAAGATACGGGGTGGGCAGATACGCAGTATTTT | CASSQDTGWADTQYF
. | TRBJ2-2 | . | TRBV7-6 | TGTGCCAGCAGCTTACGGCCCCGAGGAATGCTGTTTTTT | CASSLRPRGMLFF
few | TRBJ2-5 | TRBD2 | TRBV28 | TGTGCCAGCAGTCCACGGACTAGCCTAAGGCAAGAGACCCAGTACTTC | CASSPRTSLRQETQYF
few | TRBJ2-7 | . | TRBV28 | TGTGCCAGCAGTTTCTACAGTCCTAGCGATACCTACGAGCAGTACTTC | CASSFYSPSDTYEQYF
few | TRBJ2-1 | TRBD2 | TRBV7-3 | TGTGCCAGCAGCTTGGGGGGGGATGAGCAGTTCTTC | CASSLGGDEQFF
few | TRBJ2-3 | TRBD2 | TRBV10-2 | TGCGCCAGCTTGGCCTTGCTAGCGGGGGGACCTAGCACAGATACGCAGTATTTT | CASLALLAGGPSTDTQYF
few | TRBJ2-5 | . | TRBV10-1 | TGCGCCAGCAGTGAGTCGGCGATGGGGCTGGCGACCCAGTACTTC | CASSESAMGLATQYF
few | TRBJ2-3 | . | TRBV9 | TGTGCCAGCAGCGTAGTTGATCTGGAGGCAGATACGCAGTATTTT | CASSVVDLEADTQYF
. | TRBJ2-7 | TRBD2 | TRBV29-1 | TGCAGCGTGGCACGGGAGGACTACTACGAGCAGTACTTC | CSVAREDYYEQYF
few | TRBJ2-7 | . | TRBV29-1 | TGCAGCGTTTTGTTGAGTTACGAGCAGTACTTC | CSVLLSYEQYF
. | TRBJ2-2 | . | TRBV4-1 | TGCGCCAGCAGCCAATTATCTTCCACCGGGGAGCTGTTTTTT | CASSQLSSTGELFF
medium-sized | TRBJ2-7 | TRBD2 | TRBV27 | TGTGCCAGCAGTTATACGCCCGGGACTAGTCCCTACGAGCAGTACTTC | CASSYTPGTSPYEQYF
. | TRBJ1-2 | TRBD1 | TRBV16 | TGTGCCAGCAGCCAATTACGGCGCGGGACAGGGGGAGGTGGCTACACCTTC | CASSQLRRGTGGGGYTF
. | TRBJ1-2 | TRBD1 | TRBV25-1 | TGTGCCAGCAGTGAATACATCACAGGGGGCCGTGGCTACACCTTC | CASSEYITGGRGYTF
. | TRBJ1-6 | . | TRBV7-9 | TGTGCCAGCCGAATGGAGGGGAGGGGGAATTCACCCCTCCACTTT | CASRMEGRGNSPLHF
once | TRBJ2-3 | TRBD2 | TRBV28 | TGTGCCAGCAGTTTGTTGGGGGGGTCCACAGATACGCAGTATTTT | CASSLLGGSTDTQYF
few | TRBJ2-1 | TRBD2 | TRBV7-6 | TGTGCCAGCAGCCCCCATAATAGCGGGAGGGCCATGTACAATGAGCAGTTCTTC | CASSPHNSGRAMYNEQFF
. | TRBJ2-7 | . | TRBV10-2 | TGCGCCAGCAGGAGGATTATAGGCGAGGAGTTCGCCAACTACGAGCAGTACTTC | CASRRIIGEEFANYEQYF
. | TRBJ2-7 | . | TRBV5-8 | TGTGCCAGCAGCTTAAGGCAGGGGGGCTACGAGCAGTACTTC | CASSLRQGGYEQYF
. | TRBJ1-2 | . | TRBV2 | TGTGCCAGCAGTGCCTACAGGGCCCTTGGCTATGGCTACACCTTC | CASSAYRALGYGYTF
. | TRBJ2-4 | TRBD1 | TRBV15 | TGTGCCACCAGCCAGGACAGGGGGCAGGGAAACATTCAGTACTTC | CATSQDRGQGNIQYF
. | TRBJ2-3 | TRBD1 | TRBV14 | TGTGCCAGCAGTCCATGGACAGGGGAGTCAGATACGCAGTATTTT | CASSPWTGESDTQYF
. | TRBJ2-1 | TRBD2 | TRBV7-7 | TGTGCTAGCAGCGAAGGACTAGCGGGGGGGTACAATGAGCAGTTCTTC | CASSEGLAGGYNEQFF
. | TRBJ2-5 | TRBD2 | TRBV13 | TGTGCCAGCAGCGCGGAGGGACTAGCGGGAGGAGAGACCCAGTACTTC | CASSAEGLAGGETQYF
few | TRBJ2-2 | TRBD2 | TRBV7-9 | TGTGCCAGCAGCCCTGGACTAGCCGGGGAGCTGTTTTTT | CASSPGLAGELFF
. | TRBJ1-2 | . | TRBV2 | TGTGCCAGCAGCGTGTCCCGGACTGCTTATATAGGTGGCTACACCTTC | CASSVSRTAYIGGYTF
. | TRBJ1-1 | TRBD1 | TRBV4-2 | TGTGCCAGCAGCCCGCGCGCTACAGGGGGCACTGAAGCTTTCTTT | CASSPRATGGTEAFF
. | TRBJ2-3 | TRBD2 | TRBV5-1 | TGCGCCAGCAGCTCCCAGCCTAGCGGGGGGGGAGATACGCAGTATTTT | CASSSQPSGGGDTQYF
. | TRBJ2-7 | . | TRBV4-1 | TGCGCCAGCAGCCAAGAGAGTCATGACTCCTACGAGCAGTACTTC | CASSQESHDSYEQYF
medium-sized | TRBJ1-5 | TRBD1 | TRBV28 | TGTGCCAGCAGGGGAAGGGACAGTCATCAGCCCCAGCATTTT | CASRGRDSHQPQHF
. | TRBJ2-2 | . | TRBV27 | TGTGCCAGCAGTTTGGCCCCCGCGGCCAACACCGGGGAGCTGTTTTTT | CASSLAPAANTGELFF
. | TRBJ2-7 | TRBD1 | TRBV29-1 | TGCAGCGTTGAGACCGGAGAGGGACAGGTCAACTACGAGCAGTACTTC | CSVETGEGQVNYEQYF
few | TRBJ1-4 | . | TRBV6-1 | TGTGCCAGCAGCCCCCTCTCAACTAATGAAAAACTGTTTTTT | CASSPLSTNEKLFF
few | TRBJ2-2 | . | TRBV9 | TGTGCCAGCAGCGTTTCTGCGGGGGCGGTGGGGCTGTTTTTT | CASSVSAGAVGLFF
. | TRBJ2-7 | TRBD2 | TRBV28 | TGTGCCAGCCGAAGGGTAGCGGGAGGGTTGGGCGAGCAGTACTTC | CASRRVAGGLGEQYF
. | TRBJ2-1 | . | TRBV11-3 | TGTGCCAGCAGCCCCGGGACTCGCGATGAGCAGTTCTTC | CASSPGTRDEQFF
. | TRBJ2-1 | . | TRBV29-1 | TGCAGCGTTGAAGATGGCAGGGTGGTGGCCCCGGGGCAGTTCTTC | CSVEDGRVVAPGQFF
. | TRBJ1-5 | TRBD1 | TRBV28 | TGTGCCAGCAGTTGGAGGCATCAGACAGGGCTTAATCAGCCCCAGCATTTT | CASSWRHQTGLNQPQHF
medium-sized | TRBJ2-7 | TRBD2 | TRBV5-4 | TGTGCCAGCAGCTGGGAGACTAGCGGGATGAGTGAGCAGTACTTC | CASSWETSGMSEQYF
. | TRBJ2-1 | . | TRBV27 | TGTGCCAGCAGTTTTAACTCCTACAATGAGCAGTTCTTC | CASSFNSYNEQFF
few | TRBJ1-1 | . | TRBV5-1 | TGCGCCAGCAGCTTGGGGGCAAGCACTGAAGCTTTCTTT | CASSLGASTEAFF